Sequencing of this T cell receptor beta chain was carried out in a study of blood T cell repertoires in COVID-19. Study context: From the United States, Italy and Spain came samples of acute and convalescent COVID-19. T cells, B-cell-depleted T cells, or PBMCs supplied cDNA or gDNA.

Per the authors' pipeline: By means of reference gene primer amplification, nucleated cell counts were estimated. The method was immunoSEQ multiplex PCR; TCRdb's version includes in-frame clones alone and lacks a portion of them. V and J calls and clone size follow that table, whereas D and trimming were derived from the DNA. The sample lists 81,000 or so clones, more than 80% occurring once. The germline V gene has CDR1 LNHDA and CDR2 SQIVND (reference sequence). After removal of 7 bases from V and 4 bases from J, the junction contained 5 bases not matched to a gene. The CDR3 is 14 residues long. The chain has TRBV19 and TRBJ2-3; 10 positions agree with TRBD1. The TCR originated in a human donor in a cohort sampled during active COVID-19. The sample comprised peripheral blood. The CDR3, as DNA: TGTGCCAGTAAGGACAGGGGGTCAGCAGATACGCAGTATTTT. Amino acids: CASKDRGSADTQYF.